Below are 17 T cell receptor beta chains sequenced from a single sample in a study of blood T cell repertoires in COVID-19. Clones were sequenced by immunoSEQ multiplex PCR, and TCRdb holds only the in-frame ones, with some missing. The table has roughly 260,000 clones, about four fifths seen once. Input material: peripheral blood. The receptor source for this set is a woman between 18 and 29 years old with acute or convalescent COVID-19.

The genes are TRBV27 and TRBJ2-1; 8 positions agree with TRBD2. The CDR3 loop spans 15 amino acids. J was trimmed by 3 bases and V by 6 bases; bases with no gene match: 7. Germline-derived CDR1 and CDR2 are MNHEY and SMNVEV (reference sequence). The CDR3 DNA reads TGTGCCAGCAGACCCGGGACTAGTTTCTACAATGAGCAGTTCTTC. Its protein product is CASRPGTSFYNEQFF.

The rearrangement links TRBV6-5 to TRBJ2-7, with TRBD1 identical over 9 bases. V shed 6 bases, J shed 3 bases, and the junction held 9 bases outside the gene matches. The V gene's germline CDR1 is MNHEY and CDR2 SVGAGI. The CDR3 has 15 amino acids. The CDR3 nucleotides are TGTGCCAGCAGGAACAGGGGGCAGGTAGTCTACGAGCAGTACTTC. Translation gives CASRNRGQVVYEQYF.

The J gene is TRBJ2-5, the V gene TRBV5-6; 14 nucleotides align to TRBD2. V gave up 4 bases and J gave up 5 bases; unmatched junction bases: 4. The CDR3 consists of 15 residues. Germline assignment: CDR1 SGHDT and CDR2 YYEEEE. The CDR3 DNA follows: TGTGCCAGCAGCGGACTAGCGGGAGGCGAGGAGACCCAGTACTTC. Translating gives CASSGLAGGEETQYF.

The CDR3 DNA sequence: TGTGCCAGCAGGCCAGTACAGACCAATTCACCCCTCCACTTT. This codes for CASRPVQTNSPLHF. The chain recombines TRBV7-9 with TRBJ1-6; D remains unclear. V was trimmed by 6 bases and J by 7 bases, leaving 13 bases between them. The germline V gene has CDR1 SEHNR and CDR2 FQNEAQ (reference sequence). The CDR3 is 14 residues long.

J is TRBJ2-7 and V is TRBV4-3, with 9 nucleotides matching TRBD1. V shed 0 bases, J shed 6 bases, and the junction held 6 bases outside the gene matches. CDR1 LGHNA and CDR2 YSLEER come from the germline V gene. The CDR3 consists of 15 residues. In DNA, the CDR3 is TGCGCCAGCAGCCAAGATTGGAGACAGGGGGGCGAGCAGTACTTC. This sequence encodes CASSQDWRQGGEQYF.

This sequence joins TRBV11-3 and TRBJ2-2; D unclear. CDR1 is SGHNT and CDR2 is YENEEA in the germline V gene. The CDR3 contains 17 residues. The V and J ends lost 2 bases and 3 bases respectively, with 16 bases between them. The CDR3 coding sequence is TGTGCCAGCAGCTTAACCTCCTACGGGTTGGACACCGGGGAGCTGTTTTTT. Translated, it gives CASSLTSYGLDTGELFF.

The chain joins TRBV12-3 or TRBV12-4 to TRBJ1-1; unclear D gene. This CDR3 comprises 12 residues. Trimming cost V 3 bases and J 7 bases, with 9 bases left between them. The CDR3 nucleotides read TGTGCCAGCAGTTTGGTACGGGTTGAAGCTTTCTTT. Its translation: CASSLVRVEAFF.

The chain carries TRBV9 and TRBJ1-2; D is perhaps TRBD1 (6 bases). Germline CDR1 SGDLS, CDR2 YYNGEE. The CDR3 has 13 amino acids. Between the trimmed V and J ends, which lost 0 bases and 7 bases, there was a span of 10 bases. CDR3 amino acids: CASSVEQGGGYTF. In nucleotides, the CDR3 is TGTGCCAGCAGCGTAGAACAGGGTGGTGGCTACACCTTC.

The chain couples TRBV7-3 to TRBJ1-1; TRBD1 is a possible D gene (5 bases). Per germline, CDR1 SGHTA and CDR2 FQGTGA. The CDR3 extends over 13 amino acids. V lost 5 bases and J lost 2, with 9 bases in between. CDR3 residues: CASSQQVNTEAFF. For the CDR3, the DNA is TGTGCCAGCAGCCAACAGGTTAACACTGAAGCTTTCTTT.

The rearrangement uses TRBV7-3 and TRBJ2-1, with D maybe TRBD2 (6 bases). The CDR3 has 14 amino acids. V lost 8 bases to trimming and J lost 11 bases, with 22 bases between them. Germline CDR1 SGHTA, CDR2 FQGTGA. The CDR3, as DNA: TGTGCCAGCTCCGTCGGGGGACTGTCCCCTAAGCAGTTCTTC. Translating gives CASSVGGLSPKQFF.

J is TRBJ2-1 and V is TRBV9, with D tentatively TRBD1 (5 bases). Germline-derived CDR1 and CDR2 are SGDLS and YYNGEE. This CDR3 spans 14 amino acids. V lost 0 bases and J lost 8, with 12 bases in between. Written as DNA, the CDR3 is TGTGCCAGCAGCGTAGCCAGGGCGGTGGATGAGCAGTTCTTC. It translates to CASSVARAVDEQFF.

The rearrangement uses TRBV11-2 and TRBJ1-2, with TRBD1 matching over 8 bases. The J segment lost 6 bases and the V segment lost 4 bases, leaving 7 bases of the junction unmatched. Germline V lookup: CDR1 SGHAT, CDR2 FQNNGV. The CDR3 is 14 amino acids. DNA of the CDR3: TGTGCCAGCAGCTCCCGGACAGGGTGGAATGGCTACACCTTC. This encodes CASSSRTGWNGYTF.

This clone has just a few counts. The chain has TRBV2 and TRBJ1-5, with TRBD1 matching over 7 bases. Trimming at V came to 6 bases and at J to 3 bases, leaving 5 bases not matched to a gene. The CDR3 is 14 residues long. Per the germline V gene, CDR1 is SNHLY and CDR2 is FYNNEI. CDR3 region: CASRGDSSNQPQHF. As DNA, the CDR3 is TGTGCCAGCAGGGGGGACAGTTCCAATCAGCCCCAGCATTTT. Using reference TRBV2 and TRBJ1-5 for the parts outside the CDR3, the full variable domain is EPEVTQTPSHQVTQMGQEVILRCVPISNHLYFYWYRQILGQKVEFLVSFYNNEISEKSEIFDDQFSVERPDGSNFTLKIRSTKLEDSAMYFCASRGDSSNQPQHFGDGTRLSIL.

V gene TRBV6-5 combines with J gene TRBJ1-1; no clear D gene. V lost 6 bases, J lost 0 bases, and 8 bases lay in between. Germline CDR1 reads MNHEY; CDR2 reads SVGAGI. This CDR3 is 13 amino acids long. CDR3 DNA sequence: TGTGCCAGCAGCCTCTTCTTGAACACTGAAGCTTTCTTT. This translates into CASSLFLNTEAFF.

The rearrangement links TRBV6-6 to TRBJ2-1; no clear D gene. The CDR3 runs 13 residues. V was trimmed by 8 bases and J by 0 bases, leaving 8 bases between them. Germline V gene sequence: CDR1 MNHNY, CDR2 SVGAGI (reference sequence). CDR3 nucleotide sequence: TGTGCCAGCGGCGCTAGCTCCTACAATGAGCAGTTCTTC. Translation gives CASGASSYNEQFF.

The chain employs TRBV7-6 and TRBJ1-2; 7 bases align to TRBD1. The CDR3 consists of 17 residues. Trimming removed 2 bases from V and 0 bases from J; junction bases left unmatched: 9. Germline V gene sequence: CDR1 SGHVS, CDR2 FNYEAQ. The CDR3 DNA reads as TGTGCCAGCAGCTTAACAGGGGAATCGGGAACTAACTATGGCTACACCTTC. It encodes CASSLTGESGTNYGYTF.

The chain couples TRBV9 to TRBJ2-1, with TRBD2 matching over 8 bases. V trimming: 2 bases; J trimming: 2 bases; junction bases outside the gene matches: 6. The CDR3 spans 16 residues. CDR1 and CDR2 from the germline V gene are SGDLS and YYNGEE. The CDR3, as DNA: TGTGCCAGCAGCGTTTTAGCGGGATCGCCCTACAATGAGCAGTTCTTC. Translation gives CASSVLAGSPYNEQFF.